A single sample gave rise to the 5 T cell receptor beta chains below, sequenced in a study of T-cell memory formation after mild COVID-19 (dated by TCRdb to the early 2020s). The library was obtained by 5' RACE. For sequencing, an Illumina NovaSeq 6000 was employed. In TCRdb, the public reads were trimmed at Q25 with fastp and aligned with MiXCR, with productive beta chains retained. Each CDR3 protein gets just one entry, which takes the most common genes and DNA from the rows behind it. Within this sample are over 500,000 distinct CDR3 sequences, with 17% of them counted one time only. The top ten hold roughly 8% of the sample. Specimen: PBMCs or a T cell subset sorted from them (not recorded which). Source of these receptors: an adult woman who had mild COVID-19 (a few samples of this study predate the infection). The sample titles of this study are shuffled in the database, so cell type and time point are left out; the donor was told from shared clones.

The CDR3 here is CATSDHHPTSGRLNEQFF. In nucleotides, the CDR3 is TGTGCCACCAGTGATCACCACCCGACTAGCGGGAGGTTGAATGAGCAGTTCTTC. This chain uses TRBV24-1 with TRBJ2-1; 13 positions agree with TRBD2. The germline V gene has CDR1 KGHDR and CDR2 SFDVKD. The V gene end was trimmed by 3 bases and the J gene end by 7 bases; junction bases not matched to a gene: 11. This CDR3 has 18 amino acids.

This chain joins TRBV11-1 and TRBJ2-1; 10 bases are shared with TRBD1. The CDR3 is made up of 14 amino acids. Germline loops: CDR1 SGHAT, CDR2 FQDESV (reference sequence). The V and J ends lost 1 base and 9 bases, in that order; junction bases with no gene match: 3. CDR3 sequence: CASSLGQGAAEQFF. Here the CDR3 DNA reads TGTGCCAGCAGCTTAGGACAGGGGGCTGCTGAGCAGTTCTTC.

The chain employs TRBV4-1 and TRBJ2-1; 10 bases line up with TRBD2. This CDR3 spans 19 amino acids. The junction had 17 bases not matched to a gene; V was cut back by 0 bases and J by 9 bases. The germline V gene encodes CDR1 MGHRA and CDR2 YSYEKL. The CDR3 sequence is CASSQDPLAGAPRGSEQFF. In DNA form, the CDR3 reads TGCGCCAGCAGCCAAGACCCCCTAGCGGGGGCCCCGCGGGGGAGTGAGCAGTTCTTC.

This sequence joins TRBV5-1 and TRBJ1-1; D possibly corresponds to TRBD1 (6 bases). The CDR3 has 15 residues. The V gene lost 4 bases and the J gene lost 0 bases, with 13 bases spanning the gap. Germline assignment: CDR1 SGHRS and CDR2 YFSETQ. CDR3 amino acids: CASSLPGTLNTEAFF. The CDR3 region has the DNA TGCGCCAGCAGCCTACCCGGGACATTGAACACTGAAGCTTTCTTT.

The gene calls are TRBV6-2 or TRBV6-3 and TRBJ1-1; 8 bases fit TRBD1. Germline V gene lookup returns CDR1 MNHEY and CDR2 SVGEGT. V trimming: 2 bases; J trimming: 6 bases; junction bases outside the gene matches: 5. The CDR3 is made up of 14 amino acids. CDR3 in DNA: TGTGCCAGCAGTTACACAGGGGGGAGCTCTGAAGCTTTCTTT. This codes for CASSYTGGSSEAFF.